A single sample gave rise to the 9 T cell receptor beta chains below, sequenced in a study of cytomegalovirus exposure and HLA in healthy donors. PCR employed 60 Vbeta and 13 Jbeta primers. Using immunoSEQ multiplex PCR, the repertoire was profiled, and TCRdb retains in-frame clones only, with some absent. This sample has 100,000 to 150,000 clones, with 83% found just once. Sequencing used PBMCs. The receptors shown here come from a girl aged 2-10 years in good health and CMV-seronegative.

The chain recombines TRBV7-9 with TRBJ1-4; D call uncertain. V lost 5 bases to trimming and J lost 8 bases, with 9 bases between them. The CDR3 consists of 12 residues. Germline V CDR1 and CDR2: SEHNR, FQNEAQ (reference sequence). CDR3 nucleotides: TGTGCCAGCAGCAACACGTGGGAAAAACTGTTTTTT. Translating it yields CASSNTWEKLFF. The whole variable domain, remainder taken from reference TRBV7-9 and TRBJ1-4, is DTGVSQNPRHKITKRGQNVTFRCDPISEHNRLYWYRQTLGQGPEFLTYFQNEAQLEKSRLLSDRFSAERPKGSFSTLEIQRTEQGDSAMYLCASSNTWEKLFFGSGTQLSVL.

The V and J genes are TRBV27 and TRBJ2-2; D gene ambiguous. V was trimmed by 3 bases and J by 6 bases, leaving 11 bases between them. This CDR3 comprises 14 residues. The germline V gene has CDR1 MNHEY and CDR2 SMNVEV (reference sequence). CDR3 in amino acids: CASSLGYLAGELFF. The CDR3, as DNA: TGTGCCAGCAGTTTGGGCTACCTCGCCGGGGAGCTGTTTTTT.

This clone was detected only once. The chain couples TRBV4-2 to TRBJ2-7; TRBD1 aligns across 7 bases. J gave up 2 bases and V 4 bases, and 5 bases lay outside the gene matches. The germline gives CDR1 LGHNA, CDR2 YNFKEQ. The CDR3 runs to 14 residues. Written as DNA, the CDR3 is TGTGCCAGCAGCCCCGGACAGGCCACCTACGAGCAGTACTTC. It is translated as CASSPGQATYEQYF.

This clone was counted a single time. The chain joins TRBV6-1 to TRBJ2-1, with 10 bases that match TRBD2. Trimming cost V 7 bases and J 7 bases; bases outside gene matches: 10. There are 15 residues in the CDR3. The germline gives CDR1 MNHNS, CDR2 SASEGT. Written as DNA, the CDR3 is TGTGCCAGCACTCAACTGGGACTAGCGCGGAATGAGCAGTTCTTC. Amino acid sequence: CASTQLGLARNEQFF.

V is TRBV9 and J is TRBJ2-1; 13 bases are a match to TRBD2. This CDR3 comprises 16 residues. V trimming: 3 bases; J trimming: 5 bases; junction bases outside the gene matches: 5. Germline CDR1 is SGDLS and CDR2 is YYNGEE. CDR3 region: CASSETGTSGNNEQFF. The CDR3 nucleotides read TGTGCCAGCAGCGAGACCGGGACTAGCGGGAACAATGAGCAGTTCTTC.

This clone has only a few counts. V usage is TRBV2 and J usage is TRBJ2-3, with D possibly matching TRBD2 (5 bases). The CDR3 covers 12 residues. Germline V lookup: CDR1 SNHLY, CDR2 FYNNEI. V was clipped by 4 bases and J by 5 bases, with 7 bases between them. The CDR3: CASSVRGDTQYF. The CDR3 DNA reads TGTGCCAGCAGTGTTCGGGGAGATACGCAGTATTTT.

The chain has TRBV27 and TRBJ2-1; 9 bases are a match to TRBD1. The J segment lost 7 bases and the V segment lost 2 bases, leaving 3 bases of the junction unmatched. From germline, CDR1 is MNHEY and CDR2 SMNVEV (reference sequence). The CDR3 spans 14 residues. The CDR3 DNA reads TGTGCCAGCAGTTTAGGGACAGGGATTAATGAGCAGTTCTTC. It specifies CASSLGTGINEQFF.

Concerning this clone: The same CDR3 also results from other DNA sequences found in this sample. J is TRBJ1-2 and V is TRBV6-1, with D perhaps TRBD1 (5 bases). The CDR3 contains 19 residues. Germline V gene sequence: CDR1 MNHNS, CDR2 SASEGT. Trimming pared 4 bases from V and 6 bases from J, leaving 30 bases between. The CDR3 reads CASSVLGVLGQGLNDGYTF. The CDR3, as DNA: TGTGCCAGCAGTGTACTTGGGGTTCTCGGGCAGGGATTGAATGATGGCTACACCTTC.

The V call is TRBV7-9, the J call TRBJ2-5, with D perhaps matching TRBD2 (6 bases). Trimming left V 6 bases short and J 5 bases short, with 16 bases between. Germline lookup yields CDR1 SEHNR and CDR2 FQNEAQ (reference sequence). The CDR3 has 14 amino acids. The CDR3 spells CASRVGGDGETQYF. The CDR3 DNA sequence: TGTGCCAGCAGGGTTGGAGGGGACGGTGAGACCCAGTACTTC. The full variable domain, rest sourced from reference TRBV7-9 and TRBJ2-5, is DTGVSQNPRHKITKRGQNVTFRCDPISEHNRLYWYRQTLGQGPEFLTYFQNEAQLEKSRLLSDRFSAERPKGSFSTLEIQRTEQGDSAMYLCASRVGGDGETQYFGPGTRLLVL.